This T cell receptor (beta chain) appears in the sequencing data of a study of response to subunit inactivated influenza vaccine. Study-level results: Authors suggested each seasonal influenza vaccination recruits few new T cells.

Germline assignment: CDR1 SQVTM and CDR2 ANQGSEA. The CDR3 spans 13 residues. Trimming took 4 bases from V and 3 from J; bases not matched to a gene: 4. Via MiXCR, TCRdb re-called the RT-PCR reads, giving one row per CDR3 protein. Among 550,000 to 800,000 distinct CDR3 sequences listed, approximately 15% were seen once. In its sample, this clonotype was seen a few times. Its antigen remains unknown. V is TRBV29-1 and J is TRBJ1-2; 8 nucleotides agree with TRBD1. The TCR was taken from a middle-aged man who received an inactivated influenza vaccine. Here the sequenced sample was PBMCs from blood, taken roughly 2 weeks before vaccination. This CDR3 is CSVAPGGHYGYTF. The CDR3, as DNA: TGCAGCGTTGCACCAGGGGGCCACTATGGCTACACCTTC. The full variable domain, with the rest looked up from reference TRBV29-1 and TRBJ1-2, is SAVISQKPSRDICQRGTSLTIQCQVDSQVTMMFWYRQQPGQSLTLIATANQGSEATYESGFVIDKFPISRPNLTFSTLTVSNMSPEDSSIYLCSVAPGGHYGYTFGSGTRLTVV.